This TCR beta chain emerged from a study of cytomegalovirus exposure and HLA in healthy donors. On the study more broadly: There were 90 million to 130 million unique TCR beta sequences, drawn from approximately 180 million T cells, in an earlier analysis.

Germline CDR1 and CDR2: SGHTA and FQGTGA. V was shortened by 1 base and J by 6 bases, with 11 bases between the two germline ends. This CDR3 spans 14 amino acids. PCR amplification relied on 60 Vbeta primers (plus 13 Jbeta primers). Some clones are missing from TCRdb's copy, which holds only in-frame ones; the method was immunoSEQ multiplex PCR. Here the sample spans 100,000 to 150,000 clones, roughly 80% being singletons. General observations from the study: Presence/absence comparisons presumed near-even sequencing depth among donors.

About this clone itself: Antigen specificity is unknown.

The chain combines TRBV7-3 with TRBJ2-3; possible D gene TRBD2, 5 bases. This TCR came from a female donor in good health and CMV-seronegative. Sequencing was done on a sample of PBMCs. The CDR3 sequence is CASSLRGVADTQYF. For the CDR3, the DNA is TGTGCCAGCAGCTTAAGGGGAGTAGCGGATACGCAGTATTTT.